Below, one T cell receptor beta chain is given with its context. No antigen is known for it. Base qualities are not at hand, and no much larger clone is one base apart. Its CDR3 holds 14 amino acids, cysteine through phenylalanine. Just the 42-base CDR3 DNA is kept, in frame starting at base 1. V drops 0 bases and J drops 8 bases, leaving 14 bases in between. CDR1 DFQATT and CDR2 SNEGSKA were looked up in the germline V gene (reference sequence). Library prep was done by UMI-ligation and nested PCR. The beta constant-region primer was an equimolar mix of two oligonucleotides covering both TRBC1 and TRBC2. The ligated cDNA went through four rounds of PCR with nested alpha and beta constant-region primers together with the SP2 primer. T4 RNA ligase 1 ligated a single-stranded oligonucleotide carrying the SP2 primer and a 12-nucleotide UMI to the cDNA 3' end. Incubation of the ligation reaction was carried out at 16 degrees C for roughly 18-24 hours. PCR2 was typically run as a SYBR Green qPCR and stopped at a predetermined threshold to prevent over-amplification. Apart from the first purification, every purification step used Agencourt AMPure XP magnetic beads. Libraries were quantified by Qubit and checked on a TapeStation, where a main peak was expected near 650 bp. The pooled libraries were sequenced on an Illumina MiSeq using v2 2x251 paired-end kits, which usually yielded 1-2 million reads per sample. Libraries were pooled at approximately 4 nM per sample, and about 5-7% PhiX was added to improve cluster recognition. The authors' analysis ran thus. Using tag matching that tolerated one base-pair mismatch, Decombinator assigned V and J genes to FASTQ reads that had been processed by Demultiplexor. Collapsinator relied on UMIs to fix sequencing errors as well as frequency errors caused by PCR heterogeneity. CDR3Translator translated TCRs and extracted CDR3s from the conserved cysteine to the FGXG phenylalanine, flagging non-productive sequences. Repertoires were subsampled to equal numbers of UMI-defined TCRs before Gini, Shannon entropy and inverse Simpson indices were calculated. Power-law fits to clonotype abundance distributions were performed by maximum likelihood within the linear range. Similar UMI counts, unique TCR numbers and clonal distributions were obtained with the pipeline and with MIGEC on one naive CD8 sample. In one analysis, naive TCRs also found in any memory subset of the same donor were removed from the naive repertoire. A set of several thousand CMV-associated CDR3 sequences, compiled from VDJdb and a published dataset, was used to search the repertoires. The raw public reads went through TCRdb reprocessing: fastp at Q25, MiXCR clone calling, in-frame beta chains kept. Rows merge per CDR3 protein into single entries with the most common DNA and genes. The V and J calls shown here were made by TCRdb, not taken from the authors' results. The table for this sample lists around 140,000 distinct CDR3 sequences; under 25% of them were counted only once. The ten largest clones take up roughly 0.68% of the sample.

The data originate from a study of naive and memory T cell subsets (dated by TCRdb to about 2017). With regard to the full study: The study applied an open-source, UMI-based TCR alpha and beta sequencing pipeline to sorted naive and memory peripheral blood T cell subsets. The results of the functional CMV T cell responses matched the IgG serology results in every case. RNA was DNase-treated and reverse transcribed with TCR constant-region primers, mostly using SuperScript III. Overall study outcomes, separate from this receptor: A few larger clonotypes were present in naive repertoires, especially CD8 naive repertoires, and these clonotypes were possibly memory cells re-expressing CD45RA. No ground truth was available to validate the repertoire findings for the naive and memory subsets. Each clonotype was defined as a single alpha or beta chain sequence rather than as a paired alpha/beta receptor. A power law was followed by TCR abundance, with an exponent that differed between naive and memory subsets but was consistent across the three individuals. In both CD4 and CD8 cells, going from naive through CM, EM and EMRA, the Gini index went up while Shannon and inverse Simpson diversity went down. RNA-based TCR counts may be affected by expression changes linked to T cell activation and differentiation. Once error correction was done, more than 95% of naive TCR sequences showed up just once, which made the naive abundance distributions much steeper than those of the memory subsets.

From the second PCR step on, the TCR alpha and beta chain libraries were amplified in separate reactions. To determine each donor's CMV status, fresh PBMCs were stimulated overnight with CMV viral lysate, and IFNgamma production from CD4+ T cells was then assessed. Using Miltenyi beads, CD4 T cells were first positively selected, and CD8 T cells were then positively selected from the CD4-negative fraction. Cells were stained for CD3, CD4, CD8, CD45RA, CD27 and a live/dead dye and were sorted on a BD Aria II into four subsets based on CD45RA and CD27. Blood was obtained from three healthy volunteers, and the blood from each volunteer was fractionated into CD4 and CD8 T cells and subsequently into four differentiation subsets. Approximately 110 ml of peripheral blood was taken from each donor, and PBMC were separated by density-gradient centrifugation on Ficoll-Paque PLUS. Sorted cells were lysed in RLT buffer, and RNA was extracted with a Qiagen RNeasy kit and stored at -80°C.

Recombination linked TRBV20-1 to TRBJ2-1; the D assignment is uncertain and may be TRBD1 or TRBD2, with 7 bases supporting each. The source is a human donor in good health. Sequencing input: naive CD8+ T cells from blood. In the paper's terms, the cell subset or site label means: naive T cells, CD45RA high CD27+. CDR3 loop: CSARDRAGGDEQFF. The nucleotides are TGCAGTGCTAGAGATCGAGCAGGGGGGGATGAGCAGTTCTTC.